These 10 T cell receptor beta chains share one sample of origin, sequenced in a study of pediatric ulcerative colitis. TCRdb's table, derived via immunoSEQ multiplex PCR, lists solely in-frame clones and lacks some. The profile shows more than 50,000 clones, over 65% of them singletons. The specimen was blood. The receptor source for this set is a boy between 10 and 17 years old with moderate ulcerative colitis.

This rearrangement joins TRBV29-1 to TRBJ2-7, with 8 bases matching TRBD2. CDR1 SQVTM and CDR2 ANQGSEA come from the germline V gene. The V gene end was trimmed by 5 bases and the J gene end by 0 bases; junction bases not matched to a gene: 12. The CDR3 extends over 16 amino acids. CDR3 sequence reads: CSVSISGSPLSYEQYF. The CDR3 DNA follows: TGCAGCGTTAGTATAAGCGGGAGTCCCCTCTCCTACGAGCAGTACTTC.

The chain joins TRBV7-3 to TRBJ2-3; 8 bases agree with TRBD2. There are 21 residues in the CDR3. Trimming removed 1 base from V and 4 bases from J; junction bases left unmatched: 22. The germline CDR1 and CDR2 sequences are SGHTA and FQGTGA. CDR3 sequence reads: CASSLNPRPTRTGGPPDTQYF. Written as DNA, the CDR3 is TGTGCCAGCAGCTTAAATCCTCGCCCCACTCGTACGGGAGGGCCCCCAGATACGCAGTATTTT.

CDR3 protein: CAWSAPHGAKNIQYF. Written as DNA, the CDR3 is TGTGCCTGGAGTGCGCCCCACGGAGCCAAAAACATTCAGTACTTC. This sequence joins TRBV30 and TRBJ2-4; D is uncertain. CDR3 length: 15 amino acids. V lost 1 base to trimming and J lost 0 bases, with 10 bases between them. CDR1 GTSNPN and CDR2 SVGIG come from the germline V gene (reference sequence).

The V call is TRBV29-1, the J call TRBJ2-7; perhaps TRBD2 as D (5 bases). V lost 1 base and J lost 2, with 12 bases in between. In germline, CDR1 is SQVTM, CDR2 ANQGSEA. The CDR3 has 14 amino acids. The CDR3 here is CSVEVEVTPYEQYF. The CDR3 DNA reads TGCAGCGTTGAAGTGGAGGTAACCCCCTACGAGCAGTACTTC.

The chain has TRBV27 and TRBJ2-2; possibly TRBD2 for D (5 bases). CDR3 size: 14 residues. Trimming cost V 2 bases and J 1 base, with 5 bases left between them. Germline V gene lookup returns CDR1 MNHEY and CDR2 SMNVEV (reference sequence). CDR3 region: CASSLRENTGELFF. CDR3 coding DNA: TGTGCCAGCAGTTTACGGGAGAACACCGGGGAGCTGTTTTTT.

J is TRBJ1-4 and V is TRBV7-8; D not certain. Germline CDR1 and CDR2: SGHVS and FQNEAQ. The CDR3 is made up of 15 amino acids. V was shortened by 5 bases and J by 7 bases, with 17 bases between the two germline ends. This CDR3 reads CASSPPGITVEKLFF. CDR3 sequence (DNA): TGTGCCAGCAGCCCGCCGGGGATAACAGTTGAAAAACTGTTTTTT. Combining the CDR3 with reference TRBV7-8 and TRBJ1-4 gives the whole variable domain GAGVSQSPRYKVAKRGQDVALRCDPISGHVSLFWYQQALGQGPEFLTYFQNEAQLDKSGLPSDRFFAERPEGSVSTLKIQRTQQEDSAVYLCASSPPGITVEKLFFGSGTQLSVL.

The V and J genes are TRBV11-2 and TRBJ1-4; D perhaps matches TRBD1 (5 bases). The CDR3 covers 13 residues. The V end lost 5 bases, the J end lost 7 bases, and 11 bases lay between the germline ends. CDR1 and CDR2 from the germline V gene are SGHAT and FQNNGV. The CDR3 loop is CASSPRDGEKLFF. The CDR3 bases are TGTGCCAGCAGCCCGCGGGACGGTGAAAAACTGTTTTTT.

The CDR3, as DNA: TGCGCCAGCAGCTTGGCCAAAAGCACAGATACGCAGTATTTT. Protein sequence: CASSLAKSTDTQYF. V usage is TRBV5-1 and J usage is TRBJ2-3; D gene ambiguous. In germline, CDR1 is SGHRS, CDR2 YFSETQ. V was shortened by 0 bases and J by 0 bases, with 5 bases between the two germline ends. The CDR3 has 14 residues.

In its sample, this clone was seen once. V gene TRBV25-1 combines with J gene TRBJ1-3; no definite D call. This CDR3 has 15 amino acids. The germline CDR1 and CDR2 sequences are MGHDK and SYGVNS. Trimming took off 8 bases at V and 9 bases at J, with 23 bases between the two ends. The CDR3, as DNA: TGTGCCAGCTTCCACGTTCTAGGTCTTCCGGGCACCATATATTTT. It yields the protein CASFHVLGLPGTIYF.

This sequence joins TRBV5-4 and TRBJ1-1, with D tentatively TRBD1 (6 bases). The germline V and J ends were trimmed by 2 bases and 7 bases, with 9 bases remaining between them. This CDR3 has 12 residues. Per the germline V gene, CDR1 is SGHNT and CDR2 is YYREEE (reference sequence). DNA for the CDR3: TGTGCCAGCAGCTTTACAGGGAATGAAGCTTTCTTT. The encoded protein is CASSFTGNEAFF.